This TCR beta chain was recorded in a study of blood T cell repertoires in COVID-19. Authors' methods: Amplification with reference gene primers provided the estimates of nucleated cell counts. Clones were sequenced by immunoSEQ multiplex PCR, and TCRdb holds only the in-frame ones, with some missing. V and J calls and clone size are those listed in that table; D and trimming were worked out from the DNA. The sample lists approximately 77,000 clones, roughly four fifths occurring once. The specimen sequenced was peripheral blood. The sequence was obtained from a man in his 70s with active or convalescent COVID-19.

The CDR3 protein is CASEEGGTNTEAFF. DNA of the CDR3: TGCGCCAGCGAGGAAGGAGGGACTAACACTGAAGCTTTCTTT. This chain links TRBV5-1 with TRBJ1-1, with a tentative D call TRBD1 (5 bases). Germline values: CDR1 SGHRS, CDR2 YFSETQ. V lost 7 bases and J lost 2, with 15 bases in between. This CDR3 is 14 amino acids long.